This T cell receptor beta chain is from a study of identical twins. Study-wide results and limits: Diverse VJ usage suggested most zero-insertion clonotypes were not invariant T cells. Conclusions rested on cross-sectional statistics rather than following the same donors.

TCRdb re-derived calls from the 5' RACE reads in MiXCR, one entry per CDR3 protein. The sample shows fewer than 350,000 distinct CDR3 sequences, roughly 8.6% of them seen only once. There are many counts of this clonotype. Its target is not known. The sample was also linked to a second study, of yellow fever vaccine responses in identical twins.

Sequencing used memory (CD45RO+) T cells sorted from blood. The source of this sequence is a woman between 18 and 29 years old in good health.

In DNA, the CDR3 is TGTGCCAGCAGCCCCGGACGGACTCAGTCGATGCAGTACTTC. Its translation: CASSPGRTQSMQYF. This chain uses TRBV5-5 with TRBJ2-7, with a possible D match to TRBD2 (5 bases). V dropped 4 bases and J dropped 9 bases, with 20 bases sitting between them. Germline V gene sequence: CDR1 SGHKS, CDR2 YYEKEE (reference sequence). This CDR3 comprises 14 residues.